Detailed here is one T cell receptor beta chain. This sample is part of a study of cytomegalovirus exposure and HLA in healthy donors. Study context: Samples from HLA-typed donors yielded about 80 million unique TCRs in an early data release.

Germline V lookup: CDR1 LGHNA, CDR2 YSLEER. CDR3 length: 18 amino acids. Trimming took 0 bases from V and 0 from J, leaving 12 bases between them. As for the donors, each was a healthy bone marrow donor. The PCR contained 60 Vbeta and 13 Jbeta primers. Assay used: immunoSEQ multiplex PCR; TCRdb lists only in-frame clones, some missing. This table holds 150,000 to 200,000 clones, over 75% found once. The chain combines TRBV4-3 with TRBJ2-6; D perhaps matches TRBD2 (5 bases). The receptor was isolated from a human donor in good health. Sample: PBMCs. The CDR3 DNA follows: TGCGCCAGCAGCCAAGAGGCGGGTTTGGTCTCTGGGGCCAACGTCCTGACTTTC. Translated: CASSQEAGLVSGANVLTF.